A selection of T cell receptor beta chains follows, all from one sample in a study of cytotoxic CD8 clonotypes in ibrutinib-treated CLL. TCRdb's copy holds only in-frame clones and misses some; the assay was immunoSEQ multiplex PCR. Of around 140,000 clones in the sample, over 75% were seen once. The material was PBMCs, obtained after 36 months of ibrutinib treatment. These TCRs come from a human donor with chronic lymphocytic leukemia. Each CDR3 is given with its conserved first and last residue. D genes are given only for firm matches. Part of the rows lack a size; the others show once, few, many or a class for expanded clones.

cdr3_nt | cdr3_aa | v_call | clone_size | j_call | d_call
TGCAGCGTTCTAGAGGGAACTAATGAAAAACTGTTTTTT | CSVLEGTNEKLFF | TRBV29-1 | NA | TRBJ1-4 | NA
TGTGCCAGCTCACCAGACTCGCCAAATTCACCCCTCCACTTT | CASSPDSPNSPLHF | TRBV18 | once | TRBJ1-6 | NA
TGTGCCAGCAGCCAAGAGACGGGACAGCGCAATCAGCCCCAGCATTTT | CASSQETGQRNQPQHF | TRBV4-2 | NA | TRBJ1-5 | TRBD1
TGTGCCAGCAGCCCCCGGGACCCCGGGAGAAGAGCTTTCTTT | CASSPRDPGRRAFF | TRBV7-9 | NA | TRBJ1-1 | NA
TGTGCCAGCAGCCGGACAGGGCCACCGAGTGGCTACACCTTC | CASSRTGPPSGYTF | TRBV7-6 | NA | TRBJ1-2 | TRBD1
TGTGCCAGCAGGACTTACAGGGGAGCTAACTATGGCTACACCTTC | CASRTYRGANYGYTF | TRBV27 | NA | TRBJ1-2 | TRBD1
TGTGCCAGCAGCCTTGGGGGTAGCGGGGGCCCTTGGCAGTTCTTC | CASSLGGSGGPWQFF | TRBV28 | NA | TRBJ2-1 | TRBD2
TGTGCCAGCTCACCCCAGGCTCGCGAGCAGTACTTC | CASSPQAREQYF | TRBV18 | NA | TRBJ2-7 | NA
TGTGCCAGCTCACCGGTCGCCCTGAACACTGAAGCTTTCTTT | CASSPVALNTEAFF | TRBV18 | once | TRBJ1-1 | NA
TGTGCCAGCAGTGATTGGGCTTCTGAGAACCCCCAGCATTTT | CASSDWASENPQHF | TRBV2 | NA | TRBJ1-5 | NA
TGCAGCGTCTATCAAAACACCGGGGAGCTGTTTTTT | CSVYQNTGELFF | TRBV29-1 | NA | TRBJ2-2 | NA
TGCGCCAGCAAGGAGGAGGAGAATTCACCCCTCCACTTT | CASKEEENSPLHF | TRBV5-1 | NA | TRBJ1-6 | NA
TGCGCCAGCAGCGAGAGCGGGGCGACCTACGAGCAGTACTTC | CASSESGATYEQYF | TRBV5-1 | NA | TRBJ2-7 | TRBD2
TGTGCCAGTAGTATCCTACCGACAGGAAGCTCCTATAATTCACCCCTCCACTTT | CASSILPTGSSYNSPLHF | TRBV19 | few | TRBJ1-6 | NA
TGCGCCAGCAGCTTTCTAACCGGTGGACCCGGGGAGCTGTTTTTT | CASSFLTGGPGELFF | TRBV5-1 | NA | TRBJ2-2 | NA
TGTGCCAGCAGCTTTAGCACAGATACGCAGTATTTT | CASSFSTDTQYF | TRBV5-6 | once | TRBJ2-3 | NA
TGTGCCAGCAGCTTACGATACACCGGGGAGCTGTTTTTT | CASSLRYTGELFF | TRBV11-3 | NA | TRBJ2-2 | NA
TGTGCCAGCAGCGCGGGGAAGGGACAGCACTCCTACGAGCAGTACTTC | CASSAGKGQHSYEQYF | TRBV5-8 | few | TRBJ2-7 | NA
TGTGCCAGCAGGGACTTCTACGAGCAGTACTTC | CASRDFYEQYF | TRBV27 | NA | TRBJ2-7 | NA
TGTGCCAGCAGTGTAGGCAAGAACACTGAAGCTTTCTTT | CASSVGKNTEAFF | TRBV6-1 | once | TRBJ1-1 | NA
TGTGCCAGCAGCGTGTCTAGCGGATTTAGCAATGAGCAGTTCTTC | CASSVSSGFSNEQFF | TRBV9 | NA | TRBJ2-1 | TRBD2
TGTGCCAGCTCACCAAGGACAGGGTTGGAAAAACTGTTTTTT | CASSPRTGLEKLFF | TRBV18 | NA | TRBJ1-4 | TRBD1
TGTGCCAGTAGTTCGCGGACTTCCCCCTATGGCTACACCTTC | CASSSRTSPYGYTF | TRBV19 | NA | TRBJ1-2 | NA
TGCGCCAGCAGCCGGAGAGGTGCCGGGGAGCTGTTTTTT | CASSRRGAGELFF | TRBV4-1 | NA | TRBJ2-2 | NA
TGTGCCAGCTCACTTGTCGGGTCAACCGAAGCTTTCTTT | CASSLVGSTEAFF | TRBV18 | NA | TRBJ1-1 | NA
TGTGCCAGCAGTTCTAAGGGGCTCGACACCGGGGAGCTGTTTTTT | CASSSKGLDTGELFF | TRBV6-6 | NA | TRBJ2-2 | NA
TGTGCCAGCAGCATCCGGGGTCAAGAGACCCAGTACTTC | CASSIRGQETQYF | TRBV5-4 | NA | TRBJ2-5 | NA
TGTGCCAGCAGTTACACGAGACGGGGGGAGACCCAGTACTTC | CASSYTRRGETQYF | TRBV6-5 | NA | TRBJ2-5 | NA
TGTGCCAGCAGCTTAATGACGGGAGGGCCGTATGAGCAGTTCTTC | CASSLMTGGPYEQFF | TRBV7-3 | NA | TRBJ2-1 | TRBD2
TGTGCCAGCAGTTTCCCCGTAACCTACGAGCAGTACTTC | CASSFPVTYEQYF | TRBV28 | NA | TRBJ2-7 | NA
TGTGCCAGCCAGAATGGGGAATTTTCACCCCTCCACTTT | CASQNGEFSPLHF | TRBV2 | NA | TRBJ1-6 | NA
TGTGCCAGCAGCTTGGTCGGAGGTCTGGTGGGTTCACCCCTCCACTTT | CASSLVGGLVGSPLHF | TRBV5-4 | NA | TRBJ1-6 | NA
TGTGCCAGCACCCGGGGGGGATACTCCTACGAGCAGTACTTC | CASTRGGYSYEQYF | TRBV2 | NA | TRBJ2-7 | TRBD2
TGTGCCAGCTCACCCAATGGGGTAAGCGGGAATCTCGACGAGCAGTACTTC | CASSPNGVSGNLDEQYF | TRBV18 | NA | TRBJ2-7 | TRBD2
TGCGCCAGCAGCCTCATTCGGGGAGACACTGAAGCTTTCTTT | CASSLIRGDTEAFF | TRBV4-1 | NA | TRBJ1-1 | NA
TGTGCCAGCAGCTTGACAGACTTAATGAACACTGAAGCTTTCTTT | CASSLTDLMNTEAFF | TRBV7-6 | NA | TRBJ1-1 | NA
TGTGCCAGCAGCCAAGTTGAGAAAAGGAATGAAAAACTGTTTTTT | CASSQVEKRNEKLFF | TRBV4-2 | NA | TRBJ1-4 | NA
TGCGCCAGTAGAGACACGCAAGAGACCCAGTACTTC | CASRDTQETQYF | TRBV5-1 | once | TRBJ2-5 | NA
TGTGCCTGGAGACAGGGGGCCCATAATGAAAAACTGTTTTTT | CAWRQGAHNEKLFF | TRBV30 | NA | TRBJ1-4 | TRBD1
TGTGCCAGTAGTATGGGACAGGGGGCGCTTGAGCAGTTCTTC | CASSMGQGALEQFF | TRBV19 | NA | TRBJ2-1 | TRBD1